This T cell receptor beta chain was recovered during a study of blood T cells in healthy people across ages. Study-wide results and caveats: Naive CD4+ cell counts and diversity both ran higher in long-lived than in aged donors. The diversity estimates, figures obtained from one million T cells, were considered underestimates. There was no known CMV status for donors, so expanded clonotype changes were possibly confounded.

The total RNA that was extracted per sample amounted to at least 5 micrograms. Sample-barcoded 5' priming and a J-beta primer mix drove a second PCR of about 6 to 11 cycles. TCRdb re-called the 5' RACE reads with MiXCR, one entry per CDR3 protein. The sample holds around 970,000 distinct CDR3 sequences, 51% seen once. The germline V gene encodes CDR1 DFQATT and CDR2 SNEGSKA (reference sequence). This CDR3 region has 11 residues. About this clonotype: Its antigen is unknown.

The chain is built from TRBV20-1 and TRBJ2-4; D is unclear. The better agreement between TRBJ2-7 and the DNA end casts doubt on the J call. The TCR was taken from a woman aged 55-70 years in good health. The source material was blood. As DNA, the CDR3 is TGCAGTGCTAGACTAGTTGGCGAGCAGTACTTC. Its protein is CSARLVGEQYF.